This TCR beta chain was captured by sequencing in a study of patients and donors after allogeneic stem cell transplantation. The CDR3 is 14 residues long. V lost 6 bases to trimming and J lost 7 bases, with 13 bases between them. TCRdb re-called the RT-PCR reads with MiXCR, one entry per CDR3 protein. The sample carries about 410,000 distinct CDR3 sequences, roughly 17% recorded once. This TCR was sampled from a human donor who was either an allogeneic HSCT recipient or a stem cell or donor lymphocyte infusion donor (not recorded which). It is not recorded whose cells these are; they may come from a transplant donor. This chain connects TRBV12-3 or TRBV12-4 to TRBJ1-6; D is perhaps TRBD1 (6 bases). Sequencing input: blood, either unsorted or a sorted T cell fraction (not recorded which). CDR3: CASSFRGANSPLHF. As DNA, the CDR3 is TGTGCCAGCAGCTTCAGGGGAGCCAATTCACCCCTCCACTTT.